This is a list of T cell receptor beta chains from one sample in a study of T cell clones after liver transplantation. The method was immunoSEQ multiplex PCR; TCRdb's version includes in-frame clones alone and lacks a portion of them. The top ten clones hold over 13% of a sample with tens of thousands of clones, 85% to 90% of them seen once. The sample consisted of CD8+ T cells from blood, taken 12 months after liver transplant. Every receptor here comes from a human patient who received a liver transplant. The graft donor may have contributed some T cells. Both conserved end residues are part of each CDR3. Each record gives: clone size, J gene, D gene, V gene, CDR3 protein. The D gene is left open where the match is weak. A clone size is listed for some rows: how often the clone was seen (once, few, many), or a class if it is expanded.

NA | TRBJ1-4 | NA | TRBV4-1 | CASSPVGPLGEKLFF
NA | TRBJ2-7 | NA | TRBV27 | CASSLSLPSYEQYF
NA | TRBJ2-1 | TRBD2 | TRBV9 | CASSTGLADLNEQFF
NA | TRBJ1-5 | TRBD1 | TRBV29-1 | CSVGDRGWNQPQHF
NA | TRBJ2-7 | NA | TRBV10-1 | CASSEGSGAEQYF
NA | TRBJ2-5 | NA | TRBV9 | CASSVGGLPIETQYF
few | TRBJ2-7 | TRBD2 | TRBV4-3 | CASSQDRASGYEQYF
NA | TRBJ2-3 | TRBD2 | TRBV7-8 | CASSLTSGRMTDTQYF
few | TRBJ2-7 | TRBD1 | TRBV5-4 | CASSPRDRPYEQYF
NA | TRBJ1-1 | NA | TRBV7-9 | CASSLVHGAEGLF
NA | TRBJ2-1 | TRBD1 | TRBV5-1 | CASSFGTGWNEQFF
NA | TRBJ2-2 | NA | TRBV11-2 | CASSLEGDFPTGELFF
NA | TRBJ1-3 | NA | TRBV30 | CAWRTRDAGNTIYF
NA | TRBJ2-1 | TRBD2 | TRBV4-3 | CASSRGTSTLDEQFF
NA | TRBJ2-7 | TRBD2 | TRBV13 | CASRGTSGKQREQYF
NA | TRBJ2-5 | NA | TRBV5-1 | CASSLEVSRSGETQYF
NA | TRBJ2-2 | NA | TRBV4-1 | CASSQVGDGELFF
NA | TRBJ2-7 | NA | TRBV4-2 | CASSQGPGLTYEQYF
NA | TRBJ2-1 | TRBD2 | TRBV19 | CASSITSGSKNEQFF
NA | TRBJ1-1 | NA | TRBV5-6 | CASSFQGSDTEAFF
NA | TRBJ2-1 | NA | TRBV4-3 | CASRFVEGPYNEQFF
NA | TRBJ2-5 | NA | TRBV15 | CATSRGADYQETQYF
NA | TRBJ2-7 | TRBD2 | TRBV7-9 | CASSPPASGEQYF
NA | TRBJ1-1 | NA | TRBV28 | CASSFSLLGTEAFF
NA | TRBJ1-2 | NA | TRBV5-4 | CASTWGVRLQGYTF
many | TRBJ2-7 | NA | TRBV7-9 | CASSLSLYYEQYF
NA | TRBJ2-7 | TRBD1 | TRBV18 | CASSPHPGGEGVYEQYF
once | TRBJ2-7 | TRBD1 | TRBV4-1 | CASSPKPLRQGLIGGEQYF
NA | TRBJ2-3 | TRBD2 | TRBV28 | CASSLFRLAGGPRYF
once | TRBJ2-7 | TRBD1 | TRBV7-6 | CASSWGTGPYEQYF
NA | TRBJ2-7 | TRBD2 | TRBV5-8 | CASEPLAEIYEQYF
NA | TRBJ1-2 | NA | TRBV7-3 | CASSLVRKGGHGYTF
NA | TRBJ1-1 | TRBD1 | TRBV5-1 | CASSRDRGQAFF
NA | TRBJ2-5 | NA | TRBV27 | CASSPWGDNQETQYF
NA | TRBJ2-7 | TRBD1 | TRBV11-2 | CASTPGTGYYEQYF
NA | TRBJ1-1 | NA | TRBV29-1 | CSVPIGVAEAFF
NA | TRBJ2-1 | NA | TRBV30 | CAWSVDVNEQFF